The clone carrying this T cell receptor beta chain was counted between two and nine times. As yet, its antigen is unknown. The V end was cut by 5 bases, the J end by 4 bases, with 15 bases between. The CDR3 runs to 16 residues. Germline-derived CDR1 and CDR2 are KGHSH and LQKENI. This sample was taken from a study of CD8 T cells in ankylosing spondylitis. The study, taken as a whole, reports: The authors reported significant enrichment of disease-linked clones in matched ankylosing spondylitis synovial fluid. Some of the motif variants had earlier been found in reactive arthritis patients' fluid and blood. Those disease-linked clones were CD8+; they were also relatively rare in peripheral blood.

MiXCR, applied by TCRdb to the 5' RACE reads, yields one record per CDR3 protein. This table holds around 280,000 distinct CDR3 sequences, 15% to 20% found once. The chain joins TRBV18 to TRBJ1-6, with D possibly TRBD1 on 5 matching bases. The TCR comes from a male donor with ankylosing spondylitis or in good health (not recorded which). The sequenced material came from blood, either unsorted or a sorted T cell fraction (not recorded which). CDR3 coding DNA: TGTGCCAGCTCAGCAGCGACACGGACATATAATTCACCCCTCCACTTT. Protein product: CASSAATRTYNSPLHF.